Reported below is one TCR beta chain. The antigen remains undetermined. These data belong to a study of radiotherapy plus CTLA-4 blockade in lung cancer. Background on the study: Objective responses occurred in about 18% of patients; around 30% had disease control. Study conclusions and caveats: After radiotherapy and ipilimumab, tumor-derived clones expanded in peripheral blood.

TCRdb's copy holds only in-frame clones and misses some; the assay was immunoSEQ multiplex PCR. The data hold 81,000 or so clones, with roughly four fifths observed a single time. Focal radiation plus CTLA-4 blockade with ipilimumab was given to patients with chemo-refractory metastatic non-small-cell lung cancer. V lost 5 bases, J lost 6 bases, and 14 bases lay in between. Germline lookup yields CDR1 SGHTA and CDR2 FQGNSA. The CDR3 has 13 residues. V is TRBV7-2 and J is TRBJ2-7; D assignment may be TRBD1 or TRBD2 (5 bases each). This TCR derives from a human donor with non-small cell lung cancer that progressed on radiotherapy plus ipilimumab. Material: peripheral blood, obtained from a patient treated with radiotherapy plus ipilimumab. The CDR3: CASSADRGGEQYF. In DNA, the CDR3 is TGTGCCAGCAGCGCTGATCGGGGCGGCGAGCAGTACTTC.